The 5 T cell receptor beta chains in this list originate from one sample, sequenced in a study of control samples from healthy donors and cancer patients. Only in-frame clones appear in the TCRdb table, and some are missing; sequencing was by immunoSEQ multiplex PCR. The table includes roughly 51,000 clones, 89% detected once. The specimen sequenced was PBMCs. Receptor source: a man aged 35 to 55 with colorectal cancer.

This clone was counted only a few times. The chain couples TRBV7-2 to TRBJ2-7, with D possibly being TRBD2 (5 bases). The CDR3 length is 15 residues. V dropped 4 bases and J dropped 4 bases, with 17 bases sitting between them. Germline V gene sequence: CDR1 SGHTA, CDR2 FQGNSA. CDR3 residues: CASSSLQASRYEQYF. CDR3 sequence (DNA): TGTGCCAGCAGCTCCCTCCAGGCTAGCAGGTACGAGCAGTACTTC. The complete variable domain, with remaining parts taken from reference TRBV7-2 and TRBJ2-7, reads GAGVSQSPSNKVTEKGKDVELRCDPISGHTALYWYRQSLGQGLEFLIYFQGNSAPDKSGLPSDRFSAERTGGSVSTLTIQRTQQEDSAVYLCASSSLQASRYEQYFGPGTRLTVT.

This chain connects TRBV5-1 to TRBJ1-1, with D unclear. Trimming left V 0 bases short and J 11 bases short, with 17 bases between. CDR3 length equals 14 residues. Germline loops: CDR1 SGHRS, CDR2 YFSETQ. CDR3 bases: TGCGCCAGCAGCTTGGACTTGGACGCGGGCCCGGCTTTCTTT. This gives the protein CASSLDLDAGPAFF.

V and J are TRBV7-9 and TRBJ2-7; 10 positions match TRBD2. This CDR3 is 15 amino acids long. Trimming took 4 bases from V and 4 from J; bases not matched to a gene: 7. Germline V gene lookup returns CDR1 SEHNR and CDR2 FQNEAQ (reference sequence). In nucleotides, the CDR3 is TGTGCCAGCAGCTCGCTAGCGGGAGACCTTTACGAGCAGTACTTC. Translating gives CASSSLAGDLYEQYF.

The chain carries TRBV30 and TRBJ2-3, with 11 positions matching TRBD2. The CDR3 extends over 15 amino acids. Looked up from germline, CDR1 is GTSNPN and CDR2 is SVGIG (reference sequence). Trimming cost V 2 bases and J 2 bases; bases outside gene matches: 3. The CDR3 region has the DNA TGTGCCTGGAGTTCGGGACTAGCGGTCACAGATACGCAGTATTTT. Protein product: CAWSSGLAVTDTQYF.

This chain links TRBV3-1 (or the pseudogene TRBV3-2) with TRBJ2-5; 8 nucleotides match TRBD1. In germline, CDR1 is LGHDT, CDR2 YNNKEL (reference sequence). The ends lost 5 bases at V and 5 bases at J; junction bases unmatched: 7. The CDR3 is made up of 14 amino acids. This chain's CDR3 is CASSKGQGWETQYF. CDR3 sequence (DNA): TGTGCCAGCAGCAAAGGACAGGGCTGGGAGACCCAGTACTTC.